The next 9 T cell receptor beta chains were all read from a single sample in a study of blood T cell repertoires in COVID-19. TCRdb's copy holds only in-frame clones and misses some; the assay was immunoSEQ multiplex PCR. The table shows a few hundred thousand clones, with about 88% occurring only once. What was sequenced was PBMCs or T cells enriched from blood (not recorded which). These receptors all come from a woman aged 45-65 years who had recovered from COVID-19.

The chain joins TRBV11-2 to TRBJ2-3; 9 bases match TRBD2. Germline CDR1 reads SGHAT; CDR2 reads FQNNGV. This CDR3 spans 14 amino acids. Trimming cost V 4 bases and J 4 bases; bases outside gene matches: 3. The DNA for the CDR3 is TGTGCCAGCAGCTGGCGGGAGGGCCCAGATACGCAGTATTTT. This codes for CASSWREGPDTQYF. The whole variable domain, filled in from reference TRBV11-2 and TRBJ2-3, reads EAGVAQSPRYKIIEKRQSVAFWCNPISGHATLYWYQQILGQGPKLLIQFQNNGVVDDSQLPKDRFSAERLKGVDSTLKIQPAKLEDSAVYLCASSWREGPDTQYFGPGTRLTVL.

This chain joins TRBV19 and TRBJ1-3; a weak D match, TRBD1 (5 bases). V lost 3 bases and J lost 2, with 11 bases in between. The length of the CDR3 is 15 residues. Germline loops: CDR1 LNHDA, CDR2 SQIVND (reference sequence). DNA for the CDR3: TGTGCCAGTAGTATCCGCAGGGAAACTGGAAACACCATATATTTT. Its protein product is CASSIRRETGNTIYF.

The chain joins TRBV6-6 to TRBJ2-2, with TRBD2 matching 8 bases. The germline gives CDR1 MNHNY, CDR2 SVGAGI (reference sequence). The trim removed 5 bases at V and 5 bases at J, leaving 16 bases unmatched. This CDR3 is 18 amino acids long. In nucleotides, the CDR3 is TGTGCCAGCAGTCCTCGGAGGTCCAGCGGGAGCTATACCGGGGAGCTGTTTTTT. Residues: CASSPRRSSGSYTGELFF.

The CDR3: CASSQDLFSSYEQYF. In DNA form, the CDR3 reads TGCGCCAGCAGCCAAGATCTTTTCAGCTCCTACGAGCAGTACTTC. The chain has TRBV4-3 and TRBJ2-7; D remains ambiguous. The CDR3 contains 15 residues. V was pared by 0 bases and J by 0 bases, with 9 bases between. The germline V gene encodes CDR1 LGHNA and CDR2 YSLEER.

The V and J genes are TRBV2 and TRBJ2-1; 10 nucleotides align to TRBD2. The CDR3 consists of 10 residues. Germline trimming cut 9 bases from V and 11 bases from J; bases unmatched to any gene: 1. Germline V lookup: CDR1 SNHLY, CDR2 FYNNEI. The CDR3 loop is CARGLAKQFF. The CDR3 DNA sequence: TGTGCCAGGGGACTAGCGAAGCAGTTCTTC.

The chain joins TRBV28 to TRBJ2-7, with TRBD2 as a possible D gene (6 bases). The CDR3 runs to 13 residues. Trimming cost V 10 bases and J 7 bases, with 20 bases left between them. From germline, CDR1 is MDHEN and CDR2 SYDVKM. For the CDR3, the DNA is TGTGCCACACACTCCGGGGCCCTAGCGGAGCAGTACTTC. Encoded protein: CATHSGALAEQYF. The variable domain in full, with the rest retrieved from reference TRBV28 and TRBJ2-7, is DVKVTQSSRYLVKRTGEKVFLECVQDMDHENMFWYRQDPGLGLRLIYFSYDVKMKEKGDIPEGYSVSREKKERFSLILESASTNQTSMYLCATHSGALAEQYFGPGTRLTVT.

The V and J genes are TRBV9 and TRBJ2-1; perhaps TRBD2 as D (6 bases). Between the trimmed V and J ends, which lost 3 bases and 4 bases, there was a span of 17 bases. Germline V gene lookup returns CDR1 SGDLS and CDR2 YYNGEE. CDR3 length: 16 amino acids. The CDR3 spells CASSGVSPGTYNEQFF. The CDR3 DNA is TGTGCCAGCAGCGGCGTATCTCCCGGGACTTACAATGAGCAGTTCTTC.

The CDR3 protein is CASTLVGNYGYTF. For the CDR3, the DNA is TGTGCCAGCACTCTAGTGGGTAACTATGGCTACACCTTC. This sequence joins TRBV28 and TRBJ1-2; D not resolved. This CDR3 contains 13 residues. The germline CDR1 and CDR2 sequences are MDHEN and SYDVKM. V was cut by 7 bases and J by 1 base, with 10 bases left in between.

J is TRBJ2-1 and V is TRBV13; TRBD1 aligns across 7 bases. V dropped 3 bases and J dropped 2; count of bases not matched to a gene: 4. Germline V gives CDR1 PRHDT, CDR2 FYEKMQ (reference sequence). This CDR3 has 15 amino acids. Here the CDR3 DNA reads TGTGCCAGCAGCTTGACAGGGCCAGCCTACAATGAGCAGTTCTTC. Its translation: CASSLTGPAYNEQFF.